This TCR beta chain was observed in a study of yellow fever vaccine responses in identical twins. Study results and limitations: Twins reportedly mounted vaccine T cell responses that seemed partly convergent, partly personalized.

The CDR3 spans 14 residues. Trimming shortened V by 2 bases and J by 7 bases, and 14 bases separated the two germline ends. Per the germline V gene, CDR1 is KGHDR and CDR2 is SFDVKD. This clonotype was picked up one time. The antigen is not known. From the RT-PCR reads, TCRdb called clonotypes with MiXCR, one entry per CDR3 protein. The repertoire includes more than 30,000 distinct CDR3 sequences, about three fifths of them detected once, and more than 4% sits in the top ten. The starting material was T cells from blood (PBMCs), unsorted or a sorted subset (not recorded which), obtained before or after yellow fever vaccination (not recorded which). This sequence originates from a woman aged 18 to 35 who received the yellow fever vaccine. This chain links TRBV24-1 with TRBJ2-7; D is unresolved. DNA of the CDR3: TGTGCCACCAGTGATTCAGGCTTAGGACCGGAGCAGTACTTC. Translation: CATSDSGLGPEQYF.